Below, 25 T cell receptor beta chains from the same sample are listed, as sequenced in a study of OX40 agonist ivuxolimab in advanced cancers. Sequencing used immunoSEQ multiplex PCR; TCRdb keeps in-frame clones, though not all of them. In the table there are approximately 100,000 clones, 90% of which are singletons. The specimen comprised CD4+ or CD8+ T cells sorted from blood, sampled in a trial of the OX40 agonist ivuxolimab. The receptors here all came from an adult with an advanced solid tumor such as melanoma, head and neck, liver or kidney cancer.

The chain is built from TRBV7-2 and TRBJ1-1, with D uncertain. The CDR3 contains 14 residues. The germline gives CDR1 SGHTA, CDR2 FQGNSA. Deletions cut 1 base from V and 1 base from J, with 7 bases between. The CDR3 reads CASSLGHSNTEAFF. The CDR3 DNA reads TGTGCCAGCAGCTTAGGGCACTCGAACACTGAAGCTTTCTTT.

The chain carries TRBV10-3 and TRBJ2-6, with D perhaps matching TRBD1 or TRBD2 (5 bases each). The CDR3 sequence is 16 residues long. V was pared by 7 bases and J by 4 bases, with 17 bases between. Germline CDR1 reads ENHRY; CDR2 reads SYGVKD. The CDR3 nucleotides read TGTGCCATCACCCCAACAGGACTCGGGGGGGCCAACGTCCTGACTTTC. Residues: CAITPTGLGGANVLTF.

The J gene is TRBJ2-1, the V gene TRBV20-1; D call uncertain. This CDR3 contains 11 residues. Germline loops: CDR1 DFQATT, CDR2 SNEGSKA (reference sequence). Trimming stripped 0 bases from V and 4 bases from J, with 1 base between. The CDR3 protein is CSAREYNEQFF. In nucleotides, the CDR3 is TGCAGTGCTAGAGAGTACAATGAGCAGTTCTTC.

V and J are TRBV7-2 and TRBJ2-3; tentative D call: TRBD1 (6 bases). This CDR3 comprises 16 residues. The V gene's germline CDR1 is SGHTA and CDR2 FQGNSA. Deletions cut 4 bases from V and 2 bases from J, with 16 bases between. The chain's CDR3 is CASSSMGLGATDTQYF. CDR3 DNA sequence: TGTGCCAGCAGCTCCATGGGTTTGGGGGCCACAGATACGCAGTATTTT.

The gene calls are TRBV6-4 and TRBJ2-1; possible D gene TRBD1, 6 bases. Per the germline V gene, CDR1 is MRHNA and CDR2 is SNTAGT. CDR3 length: 14 residues. Trimming cost V 3 bases and J 5 bases, with 11 bases left between them. Here the CDR3 reads CASSETYRDNEQFF. The CDR3 bases are TGTGCCAGCAGTGAGACTTACAGGGACAATGAGCAGTTCTTC.

The chain carries TRBV7-9 and TRBJ2-3; 14 bases line up with TRBD2. There are 17 residues in the CDR3. Germline values: CDR1 SEHNR, CDR2 FQNEAQ (reference sequence). After removal of 5 bases from V and 4 bases from J, the junction contained 8 bases not matched to a gene. The CDR3 nucleotides read TGTGCCAGCAGCCCAGTGGGGGGACTAGCGGGAGCAGATACGCAGTATTTT. The encoded protein is CASSPVGGLAGADTQYF.

The chain joins TRBV4-2 to TRBJ2-7; 8 positions match TRBD2. V lost 0 bases, J lost 2 bases, and 3 bases stayed unmatched. The CDR3 consists of 15 residues. Per germline, CDR1 LGHNA and CDR2 YNFKEQ. CDR3 residues: CASSQDREGPYEQYF. CDR3 coding DNA: TGTGCCAGCAGCCAAGACCGGGAGGGCCCCTACGAGCAGTACTTC.

Concerning this clone: A read error may produce the germline difference seen at one junction end. V and J are TRBV7-7 and TRBJ1-1; D gene ambiguous. The germline gives CDR1 SSHAT, CDR2 FNYEAQ (reference sequence). The CDR3 is made up of 13 amino acids. The CDR3: CASSRNGDTEAFF. DNA of the CDR3: TGTGCTAGCAGCCGTAATGGGGACACTGAAGCTTTCTTT.

This clone has a single count. The rearrangement joins TRBV30 to TRBJ2-3; TRBD2 matches 12 bases. Looked up from germline, CDR1 is GTSNPN and CDR2 is SVGIG (reference sequence). Germline trimming cut 0 bases from V and 0 bases from J; bases unmatched to any gene: 1. This CDR3 comprises 16 residues. This chain's CDR3 is CAWSVGTSGSTDTQYF. The CDR3 DNA reads TGTGCCTGGAGTGTTGGGACTAGCGGGAGCACAGATACGCAGTATTTT.

The V and J genes are TRBV28 and TRBJ2-1; 12 bases are a match to TRBD1. V lost 4 bases, J lost 6 bases, and 4 bases stayed unmatched. Germline V gene data show CDR1 as MDHEN and CDR2 as SYDVKM. This CDR3 has 15 residues. The CDR3 coding sequence is TGTGCCAGCAGTTCCGGGACAGGGGGCTTCAATGAGCAGTTCTTC. This translates into CASSSGTGGFNEQFF.

The chain couples TRBV28 to TRBJ2-5; no reliable D call. Trimming removed 4 bases at V and 5 bases at J, with 20 bases between. Germline-derived CDR1 and CDR2 are MDHEN and SYDVKM. CDR3 length: 16 residues. CDR3 sequence: CASSSQPGRGTETQYF. The CDR3 bases are TGTGCCAGCAGTTCTCAACCGGGCCGAGGTACGGAGACCCAGTACTTC.

This clone was counted once. The chain couples TRBV4-3 to TRBJ2-7; TRBD2 agrees at 14 bases. Germline assignment: CDR1 LGHNA and CDR2 YSLEER. The CDR3 totals 18 residues. V dropped 0 bases and J dropped 5; count of bases not matched to a gene: 9. In nucleotides, the CDR3 is TGCGCCAGCAGCCAAGAGGGGCCGGGACTAGCGGGAGTAGACGAGCAGTACTTC. It translates to CASSQEGPGLAGVDEQYF.

This chain uses TRBV4-3 with TRBJ2-7; 13 bases are shared with TRBD2. CDR1 and CDR2 from the germline V gene are LGHNA and YSLEER. The CDR3 consists of 16 residues. With 0 bases clipped from V and 6 bases from J, the junction kept 5 bases outside the gene matches. The CDR3 nucleotides are TGCGCCAGCAGCCAAGAAACTAGGACTAGCGGGAGCGAGCAGTACTTC. It codes for CASSQETRTSGSEQYF.

The genes are TRBV14 and TRBJ2-4; D gene ambiguous. Germline V gives CDR1 SGHDN, CDR2 FVKESK. Between the trimmed V and J ends, which lost 0 bases and 8 bases, there was a span of 14 bases. The CDR3 totals 15 residues. CDR3 bases: TGTGCCAGCAGCCAAGATGACGCCCTGGCGGACATTCAGTACTTC. Translated: CASSQDDALADIQYF.

This clone came up once. The chain combines TRBV11-2 with TRBJ2-7; 10 bases fit TRBD1. Germline V gene data show CDR1 as SGHAT and CDR2 as FQNNGV. The CDR3 consists of 16 residues. The trim removed 5 bases at V and 4 bases at J, leaving 11 bases unmatched. CDR3 in amino acids: CASSPNMGQGRYEQYF. Written as DNA, the CDR3 is TGTGCCAGCAGCCCAAATATGGGACAGGGGAGATACGAGCAGTACTTC.

The chain uses TRBV29-1 and TRBJ1-5; 9 positions agree with TRBD1. The CDR3 is 12 residues long. Germline trimming cut 6 bases from V and 5 bases from J; bases unmatched to any gene: 2. Germline-derived CDR1 and CDR2 are SQVTM and ANQGSEA. The CDR3 coding sequence is TGCAGCGTCCGGACAGGGGATCAGCCCCAGCATTTT. It translates to CSVRTGDQPQHF.

The chain links TRBV11-3 to TRBJ2-3; 13 nucleotides align to TRBD2. Germline V CDR1 and CDR2: SGHNT, YENEEA. This CDR3 region has 20 residues. The ends lost 5 bases at V and 0 bases at J; junction bases unmatched: 14. DNA for the CDR3: TGTGCCAGCAGCAGCCGGACTAGCGGGAGCTCCCCGTCTAGCACAGATACGCAGTATTTT. As protein: CASSSRTSGSSPSSTDTQYF.

This rearrangement joins TRBV19 to TRBJ2-5; 7 bases fit TRBD1. The tail of the sequence fits TRBJ2-7 better, so the J call may be wrong. Germline V gene data show CDR1 as LNHDA and CDR2 as SQIVND (reference sequence). The CDR3 contains 14 residues. Written as DNA, the CDR3 is TGTGCCAGTAAGAGGACAGGCGCAGCCTACGAGCAGTACTTC. It is translated as CASKRTGAAYEQYF.

The V call is TRBV2, the J call TRBJ2-1; a possible D gene is TRBD1 (6 bases). V gave up 4 bases and J gave up 7 bases, with 20 bases separating them. Germline-derived CDR1 and CDR2 are SNHLY and FYNNEI. The CDR3 runs to 16 residues. The CDR3 reads CASSAGVRVRGNEQFF. The CDR3 DNA reads as TGTGCCAGCAGTGCAGGGGTCAGGGTGAGAGGAAATGAGCAGTTCTTC.

The genes are TRBV5-1 and TRBJ2-5; D might be TRBD2 (6 bases). Trimming took 0 bases from V and 2 from J, leaving 8 bases between them. CDR3 length: 14 residues. Germline assignment: CDR1 SGHRS and CDR2 YFSETQ. CDR3 residues: CASSLGGRQETQYF. The CDR3 DNA reads TGCGCCAGCAGCTTGGGTGGGAGGCAAGAGACCCAGTACTTC.

V usage is TRBV7-8 and J usage is TRBJ2-1, with D maybe TRBD2 (6 bases). V lost 0 bases and J lost 2, with 11 bases in between. Germline V gene lookup returns CDR1 SGHVS and CDR2 FQNEAQ. The CDR3 consists of 16 residues. The CDR3 DNA is TGTGCCAGCAGCTTAGCGGCGGGGATACCCTACAATGAGCAGTTCTTC. It translates to CASSLAAGIPYNEQFF.

CDR3 loop: CASSSRPPGRDTEAFF. The CDR3 DNA reads as TGTGCCAGCAGCTCCCGTCCTCCGGGGAGGGACACTGAAGCTTTCTTT. The chain uses TRBV11-3 and TRBJ1-1; no definite D call. Germline V gives CDR1 SGHNT, CDR2 YENEEA. The CDR3 runs to 16 residues. Trimming left V 4 bases short and J 3 bases short, with 18 bases between.

This clone came up a few times. The chain couples TRBV10-2 to TRBJ2-5; D is uncertain. This CDR3 has 13 amino acids. Germline CDR1 is WSHSY and CDR2 is SAAADI. V was shortened by 3 bases and J by 4 bases, with 9 bases between the two germline ends. CDR3 residues: CASSERARETQYF. The CDR3 DNA is TGCGCCAGCAGTGAACGGGCAAGAGAGACCCAGTACTTC.

The chain links TRBV7-2 to TRBJ2-3, with 7 bases fitting TRBD2. V gave up 6 bases and J gave up 2 bases; unmatched junction bases: 8. This CDR3 has 15 amino acids. CDR1 is SGHTA, CDR2 FQGNSA, per germline. Here the CDR3 reads CASSRTRGDTDTQYF. As DNA, the CDR3 is TGTGCCAGCAGTAGAACTCGGGGGGACACAGATACGCAGTATTTT.

The V call is TRBV18, the J call TRBJ2-5; no reliable D call. This CDR3 has 14 residues. Trimming took off 3 bases at V and 2 bases at J, with 10 bases between the two ends. The V gene's germline CDR1 is KGHSH and CDR2 LQKENI. CDR3 residues: CASSPLTGQETQYF. The CDR3, as DNA: TGTGCCAGCTCACCCTTGACGGGTCAAGAGACCCAGTACTTC.